This T cell receptor (beta chain) appears in the sequencing data of a study of blood T cell repertoires in COVID-19. Study in general: Italy, Spain and the United States were the sources of the convalescent and acute COVID-19 samples. PBMCs, B-cell-depleted T cells, or T cells provided the cDNA or gDNA that made up the material.

In Seattle, patients joined the study during active infection and were tracked longitudinally. Under the authors' procedure: Nucleated cell counts were estimated from reference gene primer amplification. Here immunoSEQ multiplex PCR was the method, and the copy in TCRdb shows in-frame clones only, minus some. D and trimming were read from the DNA, whereas the V and J calls and clone size are those reported in that table. The table records roughly 480,000 clones, 85% to 90% of them present only once. Germline V gene lookup returns CDR1 LNHDA and CDR2 SQIVND (reference sequence). V lost 3 bases to trimming and J lost 3 bases, with 11 bases between them. The CDR3 covers 15 residues. This clone was detected a few times.

This TCR came from a man between 18 and 29 years old with COVID-19, enrolled during active disease. The sample consisted of peripheral blood. The V gene is TRBV19, the J gene TRBJ2-2; D perhaps matches TRBD2 (5 bases). Written as DNA, the CDR3 is TGTGCCAGTAGTATCACCGCGGGCTACACCGGGGAGCTGTTTTTT. Translating it yields CASSITAGYTGELFF.